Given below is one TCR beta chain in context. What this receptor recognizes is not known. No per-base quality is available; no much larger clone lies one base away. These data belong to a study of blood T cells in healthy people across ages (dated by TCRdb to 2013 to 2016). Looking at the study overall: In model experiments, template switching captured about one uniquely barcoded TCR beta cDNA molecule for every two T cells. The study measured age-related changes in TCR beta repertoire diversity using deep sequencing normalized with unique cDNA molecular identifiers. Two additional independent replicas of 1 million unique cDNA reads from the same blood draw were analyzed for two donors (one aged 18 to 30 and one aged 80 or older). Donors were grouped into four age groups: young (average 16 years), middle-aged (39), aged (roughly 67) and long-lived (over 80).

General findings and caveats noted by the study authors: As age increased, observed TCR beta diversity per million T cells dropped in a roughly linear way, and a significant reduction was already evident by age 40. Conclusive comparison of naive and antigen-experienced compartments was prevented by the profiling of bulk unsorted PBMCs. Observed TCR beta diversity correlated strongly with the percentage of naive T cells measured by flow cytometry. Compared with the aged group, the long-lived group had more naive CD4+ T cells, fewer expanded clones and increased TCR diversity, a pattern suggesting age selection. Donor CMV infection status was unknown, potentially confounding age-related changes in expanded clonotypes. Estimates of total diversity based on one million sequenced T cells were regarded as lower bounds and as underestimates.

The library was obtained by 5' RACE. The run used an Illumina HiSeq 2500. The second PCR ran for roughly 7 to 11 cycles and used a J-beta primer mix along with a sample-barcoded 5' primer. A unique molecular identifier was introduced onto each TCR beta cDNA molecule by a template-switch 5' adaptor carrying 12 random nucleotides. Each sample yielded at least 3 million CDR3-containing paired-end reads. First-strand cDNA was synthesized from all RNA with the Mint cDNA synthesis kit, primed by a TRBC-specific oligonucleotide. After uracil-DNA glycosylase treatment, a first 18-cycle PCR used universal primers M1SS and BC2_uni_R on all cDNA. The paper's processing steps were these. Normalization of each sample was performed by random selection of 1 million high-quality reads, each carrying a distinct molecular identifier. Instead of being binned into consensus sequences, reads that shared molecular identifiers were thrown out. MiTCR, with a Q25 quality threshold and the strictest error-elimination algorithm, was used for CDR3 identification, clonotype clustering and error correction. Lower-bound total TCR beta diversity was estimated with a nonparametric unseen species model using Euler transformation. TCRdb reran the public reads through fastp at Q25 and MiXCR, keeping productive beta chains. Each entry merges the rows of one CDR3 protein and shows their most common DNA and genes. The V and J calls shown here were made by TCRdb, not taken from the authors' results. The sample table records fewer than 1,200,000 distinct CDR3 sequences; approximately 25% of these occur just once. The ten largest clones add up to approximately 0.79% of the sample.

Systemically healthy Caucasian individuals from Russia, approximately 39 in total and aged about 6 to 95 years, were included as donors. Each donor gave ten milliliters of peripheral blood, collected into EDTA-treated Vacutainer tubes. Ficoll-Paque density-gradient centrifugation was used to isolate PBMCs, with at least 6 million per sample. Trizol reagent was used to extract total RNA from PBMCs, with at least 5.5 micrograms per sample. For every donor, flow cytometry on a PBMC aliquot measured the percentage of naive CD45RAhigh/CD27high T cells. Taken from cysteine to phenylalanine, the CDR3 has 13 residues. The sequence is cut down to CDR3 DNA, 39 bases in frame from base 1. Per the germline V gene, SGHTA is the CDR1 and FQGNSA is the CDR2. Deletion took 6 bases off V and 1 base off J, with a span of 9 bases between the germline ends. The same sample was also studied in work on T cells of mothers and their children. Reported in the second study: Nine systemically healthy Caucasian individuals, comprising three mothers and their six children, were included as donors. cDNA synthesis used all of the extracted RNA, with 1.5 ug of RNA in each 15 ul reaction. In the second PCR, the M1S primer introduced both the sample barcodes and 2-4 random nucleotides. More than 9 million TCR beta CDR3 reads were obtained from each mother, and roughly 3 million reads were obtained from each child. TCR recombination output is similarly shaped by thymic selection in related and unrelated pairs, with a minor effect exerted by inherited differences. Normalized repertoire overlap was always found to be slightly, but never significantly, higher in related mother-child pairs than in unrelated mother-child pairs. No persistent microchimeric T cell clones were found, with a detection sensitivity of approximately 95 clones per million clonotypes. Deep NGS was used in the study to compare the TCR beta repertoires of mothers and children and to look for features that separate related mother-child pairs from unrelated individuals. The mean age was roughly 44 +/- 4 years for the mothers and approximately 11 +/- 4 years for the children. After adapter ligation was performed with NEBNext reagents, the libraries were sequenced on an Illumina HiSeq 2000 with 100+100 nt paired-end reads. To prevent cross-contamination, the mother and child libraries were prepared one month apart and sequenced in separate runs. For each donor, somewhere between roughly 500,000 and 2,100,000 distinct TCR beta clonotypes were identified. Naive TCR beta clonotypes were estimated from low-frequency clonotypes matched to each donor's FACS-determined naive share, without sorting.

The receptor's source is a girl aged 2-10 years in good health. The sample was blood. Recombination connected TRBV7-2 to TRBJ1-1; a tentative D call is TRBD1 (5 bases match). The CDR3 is CASRYGQNTEAFF. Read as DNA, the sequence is TGTGCCAGCAGATATGGACAGAACACTGAAGCTTTCTTT. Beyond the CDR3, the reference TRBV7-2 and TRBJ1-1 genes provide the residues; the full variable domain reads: GAGVSQSPSNKVTEKGKDVELRCDPISGHTALYWYRQSLGQGLEFLIYFQGNSAPDKSGLPSDRFSAERTGGSVSTLTIQRTQQEDSAVYLCASRYGQNTEAFFGQGTRLTVV.